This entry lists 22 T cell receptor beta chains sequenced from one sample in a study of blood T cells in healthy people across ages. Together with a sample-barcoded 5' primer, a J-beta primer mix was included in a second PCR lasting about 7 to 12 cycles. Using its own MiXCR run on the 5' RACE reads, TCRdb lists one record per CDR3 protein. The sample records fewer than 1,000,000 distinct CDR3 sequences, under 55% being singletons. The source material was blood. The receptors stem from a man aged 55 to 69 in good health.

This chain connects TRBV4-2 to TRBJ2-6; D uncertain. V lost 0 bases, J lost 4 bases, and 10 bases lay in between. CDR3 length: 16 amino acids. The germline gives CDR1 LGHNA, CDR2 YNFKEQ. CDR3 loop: CASSQDWTSGANVLTF. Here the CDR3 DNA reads TGTGCCAGCAGCCAAGATTGGACCTCGGGGGCCAACGTCCTGACTTTC.

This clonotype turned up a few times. Here the CDR3 reads CASRQTSGELIDTQYF. For the CDR3, the DNA is TGCGCCAGCAGACAGACTAGCGGGGAACTTATTGATACGCAGTATTTT. V is TRBV4-1 and J is TRBJ2-3; 11 bases match TRBD2. The junction had 11 bases not matched to a gene; V was cut back by 6 bases and J by 6 bases. The germline CDR1 and CDR2 sequences are MGHRA and YSYEKL. The CDR3 loop spans 16 amino acids.

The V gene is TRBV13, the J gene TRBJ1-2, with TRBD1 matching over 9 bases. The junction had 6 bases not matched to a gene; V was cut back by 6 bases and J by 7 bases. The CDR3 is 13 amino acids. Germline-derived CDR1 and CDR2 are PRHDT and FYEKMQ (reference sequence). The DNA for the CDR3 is TGTGCCAGCAGGCCGGACAGGGGCATTGGCTACACCTTC. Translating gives CASRPDRGIGYTF.

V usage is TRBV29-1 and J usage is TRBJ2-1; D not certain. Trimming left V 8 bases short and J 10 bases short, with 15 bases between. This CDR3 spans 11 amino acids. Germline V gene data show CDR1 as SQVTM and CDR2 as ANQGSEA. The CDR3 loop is CSTWTRREQFF. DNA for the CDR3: TGCAGCACCTGGACCAGACGAGAGCAGTTCTTC.

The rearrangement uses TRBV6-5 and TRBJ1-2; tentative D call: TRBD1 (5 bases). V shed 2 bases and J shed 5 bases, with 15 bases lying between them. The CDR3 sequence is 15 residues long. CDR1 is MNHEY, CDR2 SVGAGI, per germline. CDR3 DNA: TGTGCCAGCAGTTACGACTTCCGGGGGGGGTATGGCTACACCTTC. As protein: CASSYDFRGGYGYTF.

The CDR3 here is CSATRGGRCGYTF. The CDR3 nucleotides read TGCAGCGCAACCCGAGGGGGGCGTTGCGGCTACACCTTC. This chain connects TRBV29-1 to TRBJ1-2, with D possibly being TRBD1 (6 bases). V lost 7 bases to trimming and J lost 8 bases, with 20 bases between them. The germline V gene has CDR1 SQVTM and CDR2 ANQGSEA. The CDR3 extends over 13 amino acids.

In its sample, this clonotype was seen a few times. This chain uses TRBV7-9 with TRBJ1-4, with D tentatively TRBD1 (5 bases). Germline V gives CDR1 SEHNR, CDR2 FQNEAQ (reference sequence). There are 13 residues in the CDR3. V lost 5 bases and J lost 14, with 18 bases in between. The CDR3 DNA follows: TGTGCCAGCAGCCCTGGGGCCAGGCCAGGGCTGTTTTTT. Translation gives CASSPGARPGLFF.

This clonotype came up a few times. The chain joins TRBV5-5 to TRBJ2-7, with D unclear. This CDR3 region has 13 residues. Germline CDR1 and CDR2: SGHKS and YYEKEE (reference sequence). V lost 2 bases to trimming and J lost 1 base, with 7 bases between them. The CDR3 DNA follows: TGTGCCAGCAGCTTCCAGGTTTCCTACGAGCAGTACTTC. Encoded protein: CASSFQVSYEQYF.

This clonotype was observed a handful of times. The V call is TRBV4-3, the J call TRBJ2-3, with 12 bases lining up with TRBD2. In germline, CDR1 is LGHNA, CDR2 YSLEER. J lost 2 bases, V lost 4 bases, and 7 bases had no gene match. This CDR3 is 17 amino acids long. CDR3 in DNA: TGCGCCAGCAGCCGCACGCTAGCGGGGGGGCCCACAGATACGCAGTATTTT. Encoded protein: CASSRTLAGGPTDTQYF.

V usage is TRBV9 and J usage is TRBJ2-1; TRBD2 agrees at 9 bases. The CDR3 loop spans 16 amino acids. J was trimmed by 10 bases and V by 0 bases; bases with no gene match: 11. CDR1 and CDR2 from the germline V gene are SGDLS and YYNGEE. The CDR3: CASSVGIGGGATEQFF. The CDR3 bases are TGTGCCAGCAGCGTAGGGATTGGCGGGGGGGCGACGGAGCAGTTCTTC.

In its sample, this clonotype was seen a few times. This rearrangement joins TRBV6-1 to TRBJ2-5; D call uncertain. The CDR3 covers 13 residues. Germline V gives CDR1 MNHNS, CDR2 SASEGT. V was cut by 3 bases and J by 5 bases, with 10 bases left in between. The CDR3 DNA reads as TGTGCCAGCAGTGACCGCAGTATTGAGACCCAGTACTTC. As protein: CASSDRSIETQYF.

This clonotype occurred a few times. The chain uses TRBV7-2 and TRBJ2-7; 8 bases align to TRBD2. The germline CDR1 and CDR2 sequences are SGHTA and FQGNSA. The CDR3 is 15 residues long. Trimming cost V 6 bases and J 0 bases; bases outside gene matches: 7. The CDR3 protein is CASSFGRGVSYEQYF. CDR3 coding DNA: TGTGCCAGCAGTTTCGGGCGGGGGGTCTCCTACGAGCAGTACTTC.

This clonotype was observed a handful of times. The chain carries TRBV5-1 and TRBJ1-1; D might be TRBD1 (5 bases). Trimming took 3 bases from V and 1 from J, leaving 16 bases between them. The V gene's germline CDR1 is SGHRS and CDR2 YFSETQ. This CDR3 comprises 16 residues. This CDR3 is CASSYNSGTANTEAFF. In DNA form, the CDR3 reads TGCGCCAGCAGCTATAATTCCGGGACGGCGAACACTGAAGCTTTCTTT.

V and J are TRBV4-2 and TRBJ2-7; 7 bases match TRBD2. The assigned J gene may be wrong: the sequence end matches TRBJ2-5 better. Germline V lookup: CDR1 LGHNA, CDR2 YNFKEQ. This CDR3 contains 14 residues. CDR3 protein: CASSQEAQRGTQYF. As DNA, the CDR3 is TGTGCCAGCAGCCAAGAGGCTCAGCGGGGGACCCAGTACTTC.

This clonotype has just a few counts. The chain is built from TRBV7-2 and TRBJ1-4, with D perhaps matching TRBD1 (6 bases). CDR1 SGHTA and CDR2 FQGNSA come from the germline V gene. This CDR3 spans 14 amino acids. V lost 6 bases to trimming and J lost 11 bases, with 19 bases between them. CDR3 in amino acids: CASSSQGPHIKLFF. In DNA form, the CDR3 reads TGTGCCAGCAGTTCACAGGGTCCGCATATCAAACTGTTTTTT. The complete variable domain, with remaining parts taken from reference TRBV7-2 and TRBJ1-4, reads GAGVSQSPSNKVTEKGKDVELRCDPISGHTALYWYRQSLGQGLEFLIYFQGNSAPDKSGLPSDRFSAERTGGSVSTLTIQRTQQEDSAVYLCASSSQGPHIKLFFGSGTQLSVL.

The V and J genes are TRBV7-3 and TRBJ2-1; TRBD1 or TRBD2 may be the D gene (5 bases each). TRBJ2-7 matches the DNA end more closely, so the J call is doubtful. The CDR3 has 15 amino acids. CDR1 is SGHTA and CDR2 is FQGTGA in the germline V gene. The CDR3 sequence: CASSPLSGGMNEQYF. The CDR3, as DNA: TGTGCCAGCAGCCCTCTGTCTGGGGGTATGAATGAGCAGTACTTC.

The CDR3 spells CAISGPTGGLNEKLFF. For the CDR3, the DNA is TGTGCCATCAGTGGACCAACAGGGGGCCTTAATGAAAAACTGTTTTTT. The chain recombines TRBV10-3 with TRBJ1-4; 9 nucleotides match TRBD1. The CDR3 contains 16 residues. The ends lost 4 bases at V and 4 bases at J; junction bases unmatched: 7. Germline lookup yields CDR1 ENHRY and CDR2 SYGVKD.

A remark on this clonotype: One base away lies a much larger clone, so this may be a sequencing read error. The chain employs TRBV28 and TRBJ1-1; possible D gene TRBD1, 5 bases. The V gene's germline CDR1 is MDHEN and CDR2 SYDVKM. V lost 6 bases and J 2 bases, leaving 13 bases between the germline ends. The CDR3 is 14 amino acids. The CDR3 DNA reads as TGTGCCAGCAGCATAGGGACGGGAAACACTGAAGCTTTCTTT. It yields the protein CASSIGTGNTEAFF.

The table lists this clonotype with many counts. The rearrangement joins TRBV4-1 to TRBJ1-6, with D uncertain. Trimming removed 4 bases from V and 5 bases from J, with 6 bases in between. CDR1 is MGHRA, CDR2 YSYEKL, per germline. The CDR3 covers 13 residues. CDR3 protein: CASSLTDNSPLHF. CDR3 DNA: TGCGCCAGCAGCCTTACAGATAATTCACCCCTCCACTTT.

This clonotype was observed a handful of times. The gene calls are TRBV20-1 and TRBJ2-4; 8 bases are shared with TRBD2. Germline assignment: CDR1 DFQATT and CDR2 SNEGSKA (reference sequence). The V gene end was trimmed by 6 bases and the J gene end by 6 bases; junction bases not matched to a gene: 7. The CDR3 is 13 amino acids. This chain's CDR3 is CSAPGLAGNIQYF. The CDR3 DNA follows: TGCAGTGCGCCTGGACTAGCCGGAAACATTCAGTACTTC.

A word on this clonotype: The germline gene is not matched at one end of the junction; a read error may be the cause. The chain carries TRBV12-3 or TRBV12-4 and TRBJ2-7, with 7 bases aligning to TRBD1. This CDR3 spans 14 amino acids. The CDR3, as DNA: TGTGCCGGCAGTTTACCGGGACAGAGCTACGAGCAGTACTTC. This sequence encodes CAGSLPGQSYEQYF.

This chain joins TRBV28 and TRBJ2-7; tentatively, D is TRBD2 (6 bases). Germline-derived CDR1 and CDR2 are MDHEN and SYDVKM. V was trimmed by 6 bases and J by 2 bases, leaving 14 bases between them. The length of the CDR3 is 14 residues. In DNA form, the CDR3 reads TGTGCCAGCAGCAGGTTCGGGGGTCCCTACGAGCAGTACTTC. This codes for CASSRFGGPYEQYF.